The 18 T cell receptor beta chains presented below share a single source sample, sequenced in a study of siplizumab effects on memory and regulatory T cells. Here immunoSEQ multiplex PCR was the method, and the copy in TCRdb shows in-frame clones only, minus some. The sample shows about 87,000 clones, 70% to 90% of them seen only once. The sequenced sample was CD4+ T cells sorted from blood. These receptors all stem from a human donor in good health.

The chain has TRBV18 and TRBJ2-6, with D uncertain. Trimming took off 4 bases at V and 0 bases at J, with 10 bases between the two ends. CDR3 size: 16 residues. CDR1 is KGHSH, CDR2 LQKENI, per germline. The CDR3 protein is CASSLRASSGANVLTF. The DNA for the CDR3 is TGTGCCAGCTCACTCCGGGCCTCCTCTGGGGCCAACGTCCTGACTTTC.

This clone was counted only a few times. The CDR3 DNA is TGTGCCAGAGGGTCCCATGTTGGCTACACCTTC. Protein product: CARGSHVGYTF. This chain uses TRBV19 with TRBJ1-2; D gene uncertain. Trimming took off 9 bases at V and 7 bases at J, with 12 bases between the two ends. Germline CDR1 is LNHDA and CDR2 is SQIVND (reference sequence). The CDR3 extends over 11 amino acids.

The rearrangement uses TRBV28 and TRBJ1-2; D is perhaps TRBD1 (5 bases). V dropped 2 bases and J dropped 4 bases, with 11 bases sitting between them. CDR3 length: 14 residues. Germline CDR1 is MDHEN and CDR2 is SYDVKM. CDR3 coding DNA: TGTGCCAGCAGTTTAGTCGGGGCGGCCTATGGCTACACCTTC. Translation gives CASSLVGAAYGYTF.

V gene TRBV18 combines with J gene TRBJ1-1; the D gene is possibly TRBD1 (5 bases). The V end was cut by 3 bases, the J end by 6 bases, with 14 bases between. Germline CDR1 and CDR2: KGHSH and LQKENI. This CDR3 has 14 residues. The CDR3 is CASSPGGSTAEAFF. CDR3 in DNA: TGTGCCAGCTCACCCGGGGGATCGACAGCTGAAGCTTTCTTT.

The chain carries TRBV4-3 and TRBJ1-4; maybe TRBD1 (5 bases). Germline V lookup: CDR1 LGHNA, CDR2 YSLEER. V lost 3 bases and J 0 bases, leaving 23 bases between the germline ends. The CDR3 is 20 residues long. The CDR3 spells CASSQRRLGLGTTTNEKLFF. The CDR3 DNA is TGCGCCAGCAGCCAGAGGCGTTTGGGGTTGGGGACTACAACTAATGAAAAACTGTTTTTT.

This chain uses TRBV19 with TRBJ1-2, with a weak D call TRBD1 (5 bases). V lost 6 bases to trimming and J lost 7 bases, with 15 bases between them. Germline loops: CDR1 LNHDA, CDR2 SQIVND (reference sequence). The CDR3 has 13 residues. The CDR3 region is CASSEGGVSGYTF. In nucleotides, the CDR3 is TGTGCCAGTAGCGAGGGAGGGGTCTCTGGCTACACCTTC.

V usage is TRBV5-1 and J usage is TRBJ2-3; maybe TRBD1 (5 bases). CDR1 is SGHRS, CDR2 YFSETQ, per germline. The CDR3 totals 14 residues. Trimming stripped 1 base from V and 2 bases from J, with 8 bases between. The CDR3 coding sequence is TGCGCCAGCAGCTTGTCAGGGTCCACAGATACGCAGTATTTT. Translating gives CASSLSGSTDTQYF.

In this sample, this clone turned up many times. The chain uses TRBV6-6 and TRBJ1-1; D is possibly TRBD1 (5 bases). Deletions cut 6 bases from V and 4 bases from J, with 12 bases between. The germline V gene encodes CDR1 MNHNY and CDR2 SVGAGI (reference sequence). This CDR3 comprises 13 residues. The CDR3, as DNA: TGTGCCAGCAGACCCAGGGAGAGCACTGAAGCTTTCTTT. Its translation: CASRPRESTEAFF.

The chain couples TRBV4-1 to TRBJ2-7; 9 bases match TRBD1. The CDR3 has 16 amino acids. Germline V gives CDR1 MGHRA, CDR2 YSYEKL. The J segment lost 5 bases and the V segment lost 1 base, leaving 9 bases of the junction unmatched. In nucleotides, the CDR3 is TGCGCCAGCAGCCAAGCCACCCGGGACAGGGACCACGAGCAGTACTTC. Encoded protein: CASSQATRDRDHEQYF.

The chain links TRBV5-1 to TRBJ1-5; no reliable D call. Trimming removed 0 bases at V and 0 bases at J, with 7 bases between. Germline CDR1 is SGHRS and CDR2 is YFSETQ. The CDR3 is 15 residues long. The CDR3 bases are TGCGCCAGCAGCTTGGGTCTCAATAGCAATCAGCCCCAGCATTTT. Translating gives CASSLGLNSNQPQHF.

This rearrangement joins TRBV9 to TRBJ2-5, with D tentatively TRBD2 (6 bases). With 0 bases removed from V and 5 bases from J, the gap between germline ends came to 14 bases. This CDR3 region has 15 residues. Germline assignment: CDR1 SGDLS and CDR2 YYNGEE. The CDR3 spells CASSVAVSAGETQYF. DNA for the CDR3: TGTGCCAGCAGCGTAGCCGTCTCGGCGGGGGAGACCCAGTACTTC.

CDR3 sequence: CAWSVGWLAGVETQYF. The CDR3 bases are TGTGCCTGGAGTGTAGGTTGGCTAGCGGGAGTAGAGACCCAGTACTTC. The V and J genes are TRBV30 and TRBJ2-5; 10 bases match TRBD2. Trimming took 0 bases from V and 4 from J; bases not matched to a gene: 8. Germline V gives CDR1 GTSNPN, CDR2 SVGIG (reference sequence). This CDR3 is built from 16 residues.

The rearrangement joins TRBV5-6 to TRBJ2-5; TRBD2 matches at 9 bases. Germline V gives CDR1 SGHDT, CDR2 YYEEEE. The CDR3 loop spans 15 amino acids. J lost 3 bases, V lost 1 base, and 4 bases had no gene match. The chain's CDR3 is CASSLSGRTKETQYF. CDR3 DNA sequence: TGTGCCAGCAGCTTGAGCGGGAGGACCAAAGAGACCCAGTACTTC.

This clone was detected once. This chain joins TRBV6-6 and TRBJ2-7; 9 bases line up with TRBD1. There are 14 residues in the CDR3. V gave up 6 bases and J gave up 3 bases; unmatched junction bases: 6. From germline, CDR1 is MNHNY and CDR2 SVGAGI (reference sequence). CDR3 DNA: TGTGCCAGCAGGACGGGACAGGGAGTCTACGAGCAGTACTTC. Residues: CASRTGQGVYEQYF.

V gene TRBV5-6 combines with J gene TRBJ1-2; D remains unclear. Germline V gene data show CDR1 as SGHDT and CDR2 as YYEEEE. The CDR3 runs to 13 residues. Trimming left V 0 bases short and J 8 bases short, with 11 bases between. DNA for the CDR3: TGTGCCAGCAGCTTGGTCAACCGGGGAGGCTACACCTTC. It yields the protein CASSLVNRGGYTF.

V is TRBV27 and J is TRBJ1-1; D possibly corresponds to TRBD1 (6 bases). V was cut by 5 bases and J by 0 bases, with 19 bases left in between. CDR1 MNHEY and CDR2 SMNVEV come from the germline V gene (reference sequence). The CDR3 covers 17 residues. CDR3 residues: CASSPTGFRGMNTEAFF. The CDR3 nucleotides are TGTGCCAGCAGTCCTACAGGGTTTAGGGGCATGAACACTGAAGCTTTCTTT.

The V call is TRBV11-3, the J call TRBJ1-2; the D is unclear. The CDR3 runs 16 residues. Deletions cut 3 bases from V and 4 bases from J, with 18 bases between. Germline CDR1 SGHNT, CDR2 YENEEA. This CDR3 is CASSFSRSGFGYGYTF. The CDR3, as DNA: TGTGCCAGCAGCTTCTCCAGGTCCGGTTTCGGCTATGGCTACACCTTC.

The chain combines TRBV19 with TRBJ2-3; D is unresolved. The CDR3 totals 14 residues. The ends were cut back, 8 bases at V and 1 base at J, with 13 bases in the middle. Germline V gene data show CDR1 as LNHDA and CDR2 as SQIVND (reference sequence). As DNA, the CDR3 is TGTGCCAGTGCGAGGATGAGCGGCACAGATACGCAGTATTTT. Residues: CASARMSGTDTQYF.